This TCR beta chain was profiled in a study of blood T cell repertoires in COVID-19. Germline V gives CDR1 SGHRS, CDR2 YFSETQ. The CDR3 totals 14 residues. V was shortened by 0 bases and J by 6 bases, with 12 bases between the two germline ends. TCRdb keeps only in-frame clones here, not all; method: immunoSEQ multiplex PCR. The repertoire consists of about 140,000 clones, with 76% occurring once and the leading ten covering 4.5% to 5%. This chain uses TRBV5-1 with TRBJ1-2; D may be TRBD1 (5 bases). The TCR was taken from a woman older than 75 with active or convalescent COVID-19. Sequencing was performed on peripheral blood. CDR3 DNA sequence: TGCGCCAGCAGCTTGGTTCAGGGATCCCATGGCTACACCTTC. It codes for CASSLVQGSHGYTF. The whole variable domain, remainder taken from reference TRBV5-1 and TRBJ1-2, is KAGVTQTPRYLIKTRGQQVTLSCSPISGHRSVSWYQQTPGQGLQFLFEYFSETQRNKGNFPGRFSGRQFSNSRSEMNVSTLELGDSALYLCASSLVQGSHGYTFGSGTRLTVV.